Described below is a single T cell receptor (beta chain) sequence and its context. Its target is unknown. This entry comes from a study of identifying expanded T cells in peripheral blood. Study-level points and caveats: Differentially abundant clones: roughly 1.2 between replicates, approximately 16 at around 14 days, less than 20 at four. Across healthy donors, higher total template counts meant significantly greater roughly 2-week count variance.

No infections or other immune events were documented during collection. Clones were sequenced by immunoSEQ multiplex PCR, and TCRdb holds only the in-frame ones, with some missing. The data contain approximately 140,000 clones, 75% to 90% of them seen just once; the ten biggest clones take up 7% to 10%. CDR1 and CDR2 (germline): WNHNN, SYGVQD (reference sequence). V was pared by 5 bases and J by 0 bases, with 9 bases between. CDR3 length equals 14 residues. This sequence joins TRBV10-1 and TRBJ2-3, with D tentatively TRBD1 (5 bases). Source material: blood. The receptor was isolated from a person aged 18 to 75 in good health. CDR3 coding DNA: TGCGCCAGCAGTCGTGACAGTAGCACAGATACGCAGTATTTT. It translates to CASSRDSSTDTQYF.